This TCR beta chain was sequenced during a study of Ad26.COV2.S vaccination and SARS-CoV-2 variants. Across the study: Dosing was one shot or two shots 56 days apart. Study observations and caveats: Reports say spike-specific CD8+ and CD4+ T cell responses covered substantial breadth after vaccination.

Regarding treatment: approximately 18 received Ad26.COV2.S at low or high dose, single or two shots; about 5 received placebo; per-sample allocation not given. Following the first vaccine or placebo injection, samples were taken on day 63. It was an adult aged 18-55 years in Boston who was the donor. There are 12 residues in the CDR3. With V trimmed by 3 bases and J by 7 bases, 0 bases remained unmatched. Per germline, CDR1 MGHRA and CDR2 YSYEKL. For this clone: The target antigen is unknown.

TCRdb keeps only in-frame clones here, not all; method: immunoSEQ multiplex PCR. This sample has roughly 350,000 clones; approximately 90% occur once, and the top ten carry about 5%. This specimen consisted of peripheral blood, obtained in a trial of Ad26.COV2.S vaccine versus placebo. The rearrangement uses TRBV4-1 and TRBJ1-2; 9 bases fit TRBD1. This clonotype was sampled from a person aged 18-65 years who received the Ad26.COV2.S COVID-19 vaccine or a placebo. The CDR3 bases are TGCGCCAGCAGCCAGACAGGGGGTGGCTACACCTTC. Amino acids: CASSQTGGGYTF.